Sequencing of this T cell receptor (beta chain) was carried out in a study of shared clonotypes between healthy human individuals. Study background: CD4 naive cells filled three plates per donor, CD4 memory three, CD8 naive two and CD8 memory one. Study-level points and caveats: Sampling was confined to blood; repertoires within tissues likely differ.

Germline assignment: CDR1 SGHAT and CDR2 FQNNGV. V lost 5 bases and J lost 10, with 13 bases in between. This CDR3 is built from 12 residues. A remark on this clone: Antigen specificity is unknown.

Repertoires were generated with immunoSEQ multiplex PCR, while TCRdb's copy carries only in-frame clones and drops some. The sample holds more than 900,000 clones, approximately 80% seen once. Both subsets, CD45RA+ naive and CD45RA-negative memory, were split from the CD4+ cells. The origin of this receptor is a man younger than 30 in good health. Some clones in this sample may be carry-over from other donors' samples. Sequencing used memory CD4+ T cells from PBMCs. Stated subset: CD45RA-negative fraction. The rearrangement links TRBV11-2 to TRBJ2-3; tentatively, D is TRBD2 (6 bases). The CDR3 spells CASSQTSYAQYF. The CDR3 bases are TGTGCCAGCAGCCAAACTAGCTACGCGCAGTATTTT. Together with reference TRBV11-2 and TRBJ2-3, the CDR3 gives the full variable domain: EAGVAQSPRYKIIEKRQSVAFWCNPISGHATLYWYQQILGQGPKLLIQFQNNGVVDDSQLPKDRFSAERLKGVDSTLKIQPAKLEDSAVYLCASSQTSYAQYFGPGTRLTVL.